This record concerns one TCR beta chain sequence. Its specificity is not known. Primers for the PCR totalled 60 Vbeta and 13 Jbeta. Using immunoSEQ multiplex PCR, the repertoire was profiled, and TCRdb retains in-frame clones only, with some absent. The sample totals 200,000 or so clones; its top ten clones hold around 0.74%. The data stem from a study of cytomegalovirus exposure and HLA in healthy donors. There were likely unrecorded immune exposures, though donors were nominally healthy when sampled. The CDR3 loop spans 21 amino acids. V shed 5 bases, J shed 4 bases, and the junction held 26 bases outside the gene matches. Germline CDR1 reads LNHDA; CDR2 reads SQIVND (reference sequence). The study's findings and limits: Certain indistinguishable V segments, among them TRBV6-2 and TRBV6-3, were excluded.

The receptor's source is a boy between 10 and 17 years old in good health and CMV-seronegative. Sequencing was performed on PBMCs. This chain joins TRBV19 and TRBJ1-5, with 7 positions matching TRBD1. CDR3 sequence reads: CASSVSINRGRLFIPNQPQHF. CDR3 bases: TGTGCCAGTAGTGTTTCTATAAACAGGGGTAGATTATTTATACCTAATCAGCCCCAGCATTTT.